This T cell receptor (beta chain) was captured in a study of blood T cell repertoires in COVID-19. Study-wide background: Italy, Spain and the United States were the sources of the convalescent and acute COVID-19 samples. The analysed material was cDNA or gDNA that came from T cells, B-cell-depleted T cells, or PBMCs.

The CDR3 covers 14 residues. V was trimmed by 10 bases and J by 4 bases, leaving 19 bases between them. The V gene's germline CDR1 is MDHEN and CDR2 SYDVKM. Original methodology: Reference gene primer amplification gave estimated nucleated cell counts. Sequencing was performed with immunoSEQ multiplex PCR; in TCRdb, only in-frame clones are kept and a portion is missing. V and J calls and clone size are copied from that table; D and trimming were computed from the DNA. Here the sample spans roughly 250,000 clones, around 85% being singletons. V and J are TRBV28 and TRBJ1-2; unclear D gene. This TCR was recovered from a woman in her thirties or forties with active or convalescent COVID-19. Sequenced input: peripheral blood. CDR3 sequence reads: CATHGGLASYGYTF. The CDR3 region has the DNA TGTGCCACTCATGGAGGGCTCGCTAGCTATGGCTACACCTTC.